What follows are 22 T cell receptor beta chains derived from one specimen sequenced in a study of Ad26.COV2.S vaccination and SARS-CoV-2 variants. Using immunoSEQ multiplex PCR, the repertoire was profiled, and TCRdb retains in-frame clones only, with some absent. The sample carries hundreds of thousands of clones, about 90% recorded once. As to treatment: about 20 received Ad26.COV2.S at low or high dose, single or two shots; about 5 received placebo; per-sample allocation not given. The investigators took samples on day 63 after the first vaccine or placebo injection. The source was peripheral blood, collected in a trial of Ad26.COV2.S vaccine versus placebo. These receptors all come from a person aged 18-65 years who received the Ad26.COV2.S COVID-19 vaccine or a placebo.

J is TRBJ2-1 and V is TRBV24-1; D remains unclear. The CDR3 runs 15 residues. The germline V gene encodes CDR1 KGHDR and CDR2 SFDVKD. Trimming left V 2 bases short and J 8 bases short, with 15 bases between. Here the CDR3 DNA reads TGTGCCACCAGTGATTCTCCACAACGAAGGGATGAGCAGTTCTTC. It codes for CATSDSPQRRDEQFF.

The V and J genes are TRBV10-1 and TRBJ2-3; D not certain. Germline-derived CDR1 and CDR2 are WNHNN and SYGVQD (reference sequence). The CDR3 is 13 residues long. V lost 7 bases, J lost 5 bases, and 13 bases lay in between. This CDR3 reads CASKGPPGDTQYF. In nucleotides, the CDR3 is TGCGCCAGCAAGGGCCCGCCAGGAGATACGCAGTATTTT.

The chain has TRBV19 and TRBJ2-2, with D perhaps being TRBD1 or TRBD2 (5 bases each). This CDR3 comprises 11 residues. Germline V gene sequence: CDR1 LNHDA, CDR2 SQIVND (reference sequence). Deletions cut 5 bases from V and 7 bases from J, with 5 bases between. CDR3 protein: CASSGGGELFF. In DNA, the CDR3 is TGTGCCAGTAGTGGGGGCGGGGAGCTGTTTTTT. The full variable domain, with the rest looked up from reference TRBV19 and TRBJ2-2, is DGGITQSPKYLFRKEGQNVTLSCEQNLNHDAMYWYRQDPGQGLRLIYYSQIVNDFQKGDIAEGYSVSREKKESFPLTVTSAQKNPTAFYLCASSGGGELFFGEGSRLTVL.

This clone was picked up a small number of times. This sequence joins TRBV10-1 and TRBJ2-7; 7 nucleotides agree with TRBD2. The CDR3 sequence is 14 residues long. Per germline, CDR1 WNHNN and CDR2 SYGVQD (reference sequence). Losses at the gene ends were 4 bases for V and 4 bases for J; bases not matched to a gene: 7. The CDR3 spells CASSAGGIGYEQYF. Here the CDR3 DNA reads TGCGCCAGCAGTGCCGGGGGGATAGGATACGAGCAGTACTTC.

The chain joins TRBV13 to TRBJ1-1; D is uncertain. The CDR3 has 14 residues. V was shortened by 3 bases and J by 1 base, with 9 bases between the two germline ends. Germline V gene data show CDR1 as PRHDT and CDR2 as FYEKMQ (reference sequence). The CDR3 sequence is CASSFGGENTEAFF. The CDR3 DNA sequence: TGTGCCAGCAGCTTTGGTGGAGAGAACACTGAAGCTTTCTTT. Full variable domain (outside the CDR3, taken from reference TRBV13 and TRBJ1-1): AAGVIQSPRHLIKEKRETATLKCYPIPRHDTVYWYQQGPGQDPQFLISFYEKMQSDKGSIPDRFSAQQFSDYHSELNMSSLELGDSALYFCASSFGGENTEAFFGQGTRLTVV.

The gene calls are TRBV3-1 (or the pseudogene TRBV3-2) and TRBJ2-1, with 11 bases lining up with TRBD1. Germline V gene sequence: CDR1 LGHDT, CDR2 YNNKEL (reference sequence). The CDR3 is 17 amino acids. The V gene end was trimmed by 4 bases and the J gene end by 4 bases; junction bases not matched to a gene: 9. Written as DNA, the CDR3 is TGTGCCAGCAGCCGCGGACAGGGGGCCCTCCTATACAATGAGCAGTTCTTC. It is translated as CASSRGQGALLYNEQFF.

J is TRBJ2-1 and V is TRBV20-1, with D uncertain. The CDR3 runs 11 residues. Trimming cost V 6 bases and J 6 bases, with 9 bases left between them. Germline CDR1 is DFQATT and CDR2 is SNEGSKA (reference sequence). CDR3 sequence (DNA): TGCAGTGCCCCAGCCGGCAATGAGCAGTTCTTC. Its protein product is CSAPAGNEQFF.

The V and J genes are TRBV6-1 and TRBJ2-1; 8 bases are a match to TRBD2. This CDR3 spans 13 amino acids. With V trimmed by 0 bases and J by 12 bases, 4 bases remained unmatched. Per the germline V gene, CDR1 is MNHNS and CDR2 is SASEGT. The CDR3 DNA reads TGTGCCAGCAGTGAAGCGCCGGGAGGGCCGCAGTTCTTC. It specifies CASSEAPGGPQFF.

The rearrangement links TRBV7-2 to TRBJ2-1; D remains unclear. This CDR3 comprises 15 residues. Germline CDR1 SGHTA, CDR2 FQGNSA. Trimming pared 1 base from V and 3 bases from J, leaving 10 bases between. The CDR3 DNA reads TGTGCCAGCAGCTTAGGCCTTTTTGGCTACAATGAGCAGTTCTTC. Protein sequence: CASSLGLFGYNEQFF.

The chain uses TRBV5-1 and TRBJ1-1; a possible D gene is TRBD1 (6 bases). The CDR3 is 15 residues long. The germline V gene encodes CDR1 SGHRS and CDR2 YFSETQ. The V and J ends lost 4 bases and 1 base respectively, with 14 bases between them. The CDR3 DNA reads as TGCGCCAGCAGCCCTGAAGGGACACGGAACACTGAAGCTTTCTTT. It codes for CASSPEGTRNTEAFF.

In DNA, the CDR3 is TGTGCCAGCAGCTTGGACACAGGGGCCCACGAGCAGTACTTC. Its translation is CASSLDTGAHEQYF. The chain couples TRBV5-5 to TRBJ2-7; 7 nucleotides align to TRBD1. The germline V gene has CDR1 SGHKS and CDR2 YYEKEE (reference sequence). The CDR3 length is 14 residues. V lost 0 bases and J lost 5; bases outside the gene matches: 5. The full variable domain, completed using reference TRBV5-5 and TRBJ2-7, is DAGVTQSPTHLIKTRGQQVTLRCSPISGHKSVSWYQQVLGQGPQFIFQYYEKEERGRGNFPDRFSARQFPNYSSELNVNALLLGDSALYLCASSLDTGAHEQYFGPGTRLTVT.

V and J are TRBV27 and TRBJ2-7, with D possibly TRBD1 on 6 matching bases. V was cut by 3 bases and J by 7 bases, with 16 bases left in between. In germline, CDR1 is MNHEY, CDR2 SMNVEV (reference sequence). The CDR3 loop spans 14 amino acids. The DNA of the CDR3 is TGTGCCAGCAGTTTGAGGGGGAGTTATGGGGAGCAGTACTTC. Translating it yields CASSLRGSYGEQYF.

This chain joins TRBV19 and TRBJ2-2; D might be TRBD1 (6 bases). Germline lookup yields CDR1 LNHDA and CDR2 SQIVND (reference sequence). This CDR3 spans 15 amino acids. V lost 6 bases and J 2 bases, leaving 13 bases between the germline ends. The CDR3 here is CASRVTGTNTGELFF. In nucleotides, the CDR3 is TGTGCCAGTAGGGTAACCGGGACAAACACCGGGGAGCTGTTTTTT.

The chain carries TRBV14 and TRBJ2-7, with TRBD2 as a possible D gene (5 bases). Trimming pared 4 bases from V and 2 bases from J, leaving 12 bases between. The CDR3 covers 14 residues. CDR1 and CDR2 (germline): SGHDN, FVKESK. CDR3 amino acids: CASSRFDGTYEQYF. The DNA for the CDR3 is TGTGCCAGCAGCCGTTTTGACGGGACCTACGAGCAGTACTTC.

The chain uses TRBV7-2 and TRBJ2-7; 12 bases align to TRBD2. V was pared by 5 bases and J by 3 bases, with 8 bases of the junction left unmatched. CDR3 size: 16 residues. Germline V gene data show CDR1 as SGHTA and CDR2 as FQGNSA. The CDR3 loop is CASSPGLAGMGYEQYF. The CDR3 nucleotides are TGTGCCAGCAGCCCCGGACTAGCGGGGATGGGCTACGAGCAGTACTTC.

This CDR3 is CASSYGSTSGNQPQHF. The CDR3 coding sequence is TGTGCCAGCAGCTATGGTTCAACGTCCGGCAATCAGCCCCAGCATTTT. The rearrangement links TRBV5-5 to TRBJ1-5, with D unclear. The germline V gene has CDR1 SGHKS and CDR2 YYEKEE (reference sequence). CDR3 length equals 16 residues. V lost 3 bases, J lost 2 bases, and 15 bases lay in between.

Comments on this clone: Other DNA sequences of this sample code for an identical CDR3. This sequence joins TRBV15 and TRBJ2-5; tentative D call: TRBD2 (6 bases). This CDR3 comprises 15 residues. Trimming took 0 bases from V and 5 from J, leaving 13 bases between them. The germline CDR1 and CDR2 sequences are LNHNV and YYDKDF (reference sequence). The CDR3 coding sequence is TGTGCCACCAGCAGAGATCTGGCCGGGGGTGAGACCCAGTACTTC. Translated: CATSRDLAGGETQYF.

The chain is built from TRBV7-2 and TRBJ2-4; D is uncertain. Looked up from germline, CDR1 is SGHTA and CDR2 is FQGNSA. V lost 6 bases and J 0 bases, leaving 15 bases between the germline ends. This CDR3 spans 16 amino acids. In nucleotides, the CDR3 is TGTGCCAGCAGTTCATCCGCAGCCCTAGCCAAAAACATTCAGTACTTC. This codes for CASSSSAALAKNIQYF. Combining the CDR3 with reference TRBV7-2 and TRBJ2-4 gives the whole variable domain GAGVSQSPSNKVTEKGKDVELRCDPISGHTALYWYRQSLGQGLEFLIYFQGNSAPDKSGLPSDRFSAERTGGSVSTLTIQRTQQEDSAVYLCASSSSAALAKNIQYFGAGTRLSVL.

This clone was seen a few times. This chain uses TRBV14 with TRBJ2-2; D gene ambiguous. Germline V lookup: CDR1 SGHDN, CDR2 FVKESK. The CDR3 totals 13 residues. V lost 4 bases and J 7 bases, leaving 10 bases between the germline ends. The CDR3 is CASSPRTGGELFF. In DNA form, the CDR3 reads TGTGCCAGCAGCCCGAGAACGGGCGGGGAGCTGTTTTTT.

The DNA for the CDR3 is TGTGCCAGCAGCCTAACGAGGGATACGCAGTATTTT. This encodes CASSLTRDTQYF. The chain links TRBV7-8 to TRBJ2-3; D call uncertain. CDR3 length: 12 residues. V lost 5 bases to trimming and J lost 6 bases, with 9 bases between them. Germline values: CDR1 SGHVS, CDR2 FQNEAQ.

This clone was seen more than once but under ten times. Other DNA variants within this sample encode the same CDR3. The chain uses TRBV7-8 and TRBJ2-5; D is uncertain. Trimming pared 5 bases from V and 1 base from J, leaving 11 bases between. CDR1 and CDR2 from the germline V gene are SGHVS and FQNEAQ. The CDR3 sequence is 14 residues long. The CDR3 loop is CASSPRRSQETQYF. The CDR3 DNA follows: TGTGCCAGCAGCCCGCGACGCAGCCAAGAGACCCAGTACTTC.

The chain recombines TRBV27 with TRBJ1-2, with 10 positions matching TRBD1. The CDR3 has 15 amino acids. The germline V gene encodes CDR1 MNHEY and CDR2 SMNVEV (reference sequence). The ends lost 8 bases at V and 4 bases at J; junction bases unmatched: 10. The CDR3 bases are TGTGCCAGCGGGTCCGGGACAGGGGTTTTCTATGGCTACACCTTC. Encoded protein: CASGSGTGVFYGYTF.